These 27 T cell receptor beta chains came from one sample sequenced in a study of tumor-infiltrating lymphocytes in primary liver carcinoma. In addition to blood RNA drawn from unsorted whole blood, germline DNA was extracted. A primer in the constant region served to generate TCR beta cDNA from approximately 500 ng of total RNA. Researchers made the TCR beta libraries by running three nested multiplex PCR rounds with slightly modified ARM-PCR. TRBV1-TRBV30 forward primers and a C-beta reverse primer were used in the first two PCR rounds, which each ran for about 10 cycles. TCRdb itself ran the multiplex PCR reads through MiXCR, one entry per CDR3 protein. The sample has nearly 200,000 distinct CDR3 sequences, roughly two thirds seen once. Sequencing used peripheral blood. These receptors originate from a woman aged 55-70 years with primary liver carcinoma and hepatitis B virus infection.

This clonotype was picked up one time. In this CDR3 the conserved last residue, phenylalanine or tryptophan, is missing, so a read error is likely. The V and J genes are TRBV29-1 and TRBJ2-7; TRBD1 aligns across 7 bases. Germline V gene sequence: CDR1 SQVTM, CDR2 ANQGSEA. The CDR3 consists of 13 residues. The DNA of the CDR3 is TGTAGCGTCGTACAGGGGTACTCCTACGAGCAGTACCTC. It is translated as CSVVQGYSYEQYL.

In regard to this clonotype: One base away lies a much larger clone, so this may be a sequencing read error. Since the CDR3 does not end with the conserved phenylalanine or tryptophan, this likely comes from a read error. The rearrangement joins TRBV28 to TRBJ2-7; a weak D match, TRBD1 (6 bases). The V end was cut by 6 bases, the J end by 4 bases, with 10 bases between. The length of the CDR3 is 12 residues. CDR1 MDHEN and CDR2 SYDVKM come from the germline V gene. The CDR3 DNA reads TGTGCCAGCAGAGGCAGGGGATACGAGCAGTACCTC. Translation: CASRGRGYEQYL.

On this clonotype: Its ends do not fully match the called genes, so a read error is possible. The J gene is TRBJ2-7, the V gene TRBV5-1; D possibly corresponds to TRBD2 (5 bases). The CDR3 is 17 residues long. Germline-derived CDR1 and CDR2 are SGHRS and YFSETQ. The CDR3 sequence is CANSARPTGIDSYEQYF. The CDR3 region has the DNA TGCGCCAACAGCGCTCGTCCCACGGGGATCGATTCTTACGAGCAGTACTTC. Full variable domain (outside the CDR3, taken from reference TRBV5-1 and TRBJ2-7): KAGVTQTPRYLIKTRGQQVTLSCSPISGHRSVSWYQQTPGQGLQFLFEYFSETQRNKGNFPGRFSGRQFSNSRSEMNVSTLELGDSALYLCANSARPTGIDSYEQYFGPGTRLTVT.

The genes are TRBV6-6 and TRBJ2-6; D might be TRBD2 (5 bases). Germline V gene lookup returns CDR1 MNHNY and CDR2 SVGAGI (reference sequence). V was shortened by 8 bases and J by 17 bases, with 28 bases between the two germline ends. This CDR3 has 15 residues. Here the CDR3 reads CASFMERARANVMTF. The CDR3 DNA sequence: TGTGCCAGCTTCATGGAGAGGGCTCGGGCCAACGTTATGACTTTC.

The chain uses TRBV28 and TRBJ1-2; TRBD1 agrees at 12 bases. The CDR3 is 15 amino acids. Losses at the gene ends were 6 bases for V and 7 bases for J; bases not matched to a gene: 9. CDR1 and CDR2 (germline): MDHEN, SYDVKM. The CDR3 DNA sequence: TGTGCCAGCAGACCGGGACAGGGGGCGAGGGGTGGCTACACCTTC. It encodes CASRPGQGARGGYTF.

Comment on this clonotype: Germline is not matched at one junction end, which may reflect a read error. The chain recombines TRBV5-6 with TRBJ2-7, with D unresolved. Germline lookup yields CDR1 SGHDT and CDR2 YYEEEE. This CDR3 spans 13 amino acids. Here the CDR3 DNA reads TGTGGCAGCCAGGATGGATCCGGTTACGAGCAGTACTTC. Amino acids: CGSQDGSGYEQYF.

This clonotype is judged medium-sized. The V gene is TRBV11-2, the J gene TRBJ1-6; 9 positions agree with TRBD1. Germline V gives CDR1 SGHAT, CDR2 FQNNGV. This CDR3 has 15 amino acids. Unmatched junction bases numbered 8, after V lost 4 bases and J lost 10 bases. The CDR3 sequence: CASSYRDREWSPLHF. The CDR3, as DNA: TGTGCCAGCAGCTACAGGGACAGGGAATGGTCACCCCTCCACTTT.

This clonotype was seen a few times. Since a much larger clone is just one base distant, this may be a read error. The chain links TRBV29-1 to TRBJ2-1; TRBD2 aligns across 10 bases. This CDR3 contains 14 residues. Losses at the gene ends were 7 bases for V and 2 bases for J; bases not matched to a gene: 5. The germline V gene has CDR1 SQVTM and CDR2 ANQGSEA. The CDR3 DNA reads TGCAGCGCTCCGGGGACTAGCGCCTACAATGAGCAGTTCTTC. It specifies CSAPGTSAYNEQFF.

Details on this clonotype: A read error is possible here, since a much larger clone lies one base away. In DNA, the CDR3 is TGTGCCAGCAGCCGCAACAATGAGCAGTTGTTC. Encoded protein: CASSRNNEQLF. V is TRBV6-2 or TRBV6-3 and J is TRBJ2-1; D not certain. Looked up from germline, CDR1 is MNHEY and CDR2 is SVGEGT. CDR3 length equals 11 residues.

The chain combines TRBV4-1 with TRBJ2-7, with D possibly TRBD2 on 5 matching bases. The V gene lost 0 bases and the J gene lost 7 bases, with 19 bases spanning the gap. Germline V CDR1 and CDR2: MGHRA, YSYEKL. This CDR3 contains 16 residues. CDR3 amino acids: CASSQDSSGTLKEQYF. The CDR3 bases are TGCGCCAGCAGCCAAGATAGCTCGGGAACCCTTAAGGAGCAGTACTTC.

About this clonotype itself: Without the conserved terminal phenylalanine or tryptophan, this CDR3 likely stems from a read error. Because the CDR3's place on the DNA is in doubt, the DNA is left out and the CDR3 is given as listed by TCRdb. This sequence joins TRBV11-2 and TRBJ1-2; TRBD1, the table's D call, lacks a check against the DNA. The CDR3 contains 16 residues when both ends are counted. Looked up from germline, CDR1 is SGHAT and CDR2 is FQNNGV. The CDR3 protein is CASSLGTGRANYGYAS.

For this clonotype: Likely a read error: the CDR3 ends without its conserved phenylalanine or tryptophan. The V gene is TRBV11-3, the J gene TRBJ2-7, with D perhaps matching TRBD1 (6 bases). With 5 bases removed from V and 5 bases from J, the gap between germline ends came to 16 bases. The germline gives CDR1 SGHNT, CDR2 YENEEA. The CDR3 has 14 amino acids. CDR3 nucleotide sequence: TGTGCCAGCAGCCGGGCAGGGGCCGCTAACGAGCAGTACATC. Amino acid sequence: CASSRAGAANEQYI.

CDR3 bases: TGTGCCAGCAGCCCGCTCAAGGGTATGAACACTGAAGCTTTCTTT. This translates into CASSPLKGMNTEAFF. This chain uses TRBV11-1 with TRBJ1-1; D not resolved. Germline V lookup: CDR1 SGHAT, CDR2 FQDESV (reference sequence). The CDR3 is made up of 15 amino acids. V lost 5 bases, J lost 0 bases, and 13 bases lay in between. Together with reference TRBV11-1 and TRBJ1-1, the CDR3 gives the full variable domain: EAEVAQSPRYKITEKSQAVAFWCDPISGHATLYWYRQILGQGPELLVQFQDESVVDDSQLPKDRFSAERLKGVDSTLKIQPAELGDSAMYLCASSPLKGMNTEAFFGQGTRLTVV.

The chain combines TRBV28 with TRBJ2-2; no definite D call. Germline lookup yields CDR1 MDHEN and CDR2 SYDVKM. The CDR3 spans 14 residues. V lost 6 bases and J 5 bases, leaving 13 bases between the germline ends. CDR3 DNA sequence: TGTGCCAGCAGGATGGAACTACCTACCGGGGAGCTGTTTTTT. Amino acids: CASRMELPTGELFF.

Concerning this clonotype: Relative to the germline gene, one junction end is altered; a read error may explain this. CDR3 region: CASKAKTVLGTEASF. CDR3 coding DNA: TGTGCCAGCAAGGCGAAAACAGTGTTGGGGACTGAAGCTTCCTTT. This chain joins TRBV19 and TRBJ1-1, with D possibly being TRBD1 (5 bases). CDR3 size: 15 residues. Germline lookup yields CDR1 LNHDA and CDR2 SQIVND (reference sequence).

This clonotype was recorded many times. This chain joins TRBV6-1 and TRBJ1-5, with D hard to call. The germline CDR1 and CDR2 sequences are MNHNS and SASEGT. The CDR3 spans 13 residues. V was cut by 9 bases and J by 7 bases, with 16 bases left in between. In DNA form, the CDR3 reads TGTGCCAGTAGCGGCGCGGGAGGCCAGCCCCAGCATTTT. This translates into CASSGAGGQPQHF.

About this clonotype itself: An end of the junction differs from the germline gene, which may be a read error. CDR3 DNA sequence: TGTGCCAGCAGCTTAGAGGGGAGTCGCCACAATGAGCACTTCTTC. Protein sequence: CASSLEGSRHNEHFF. This chain links TRBV11-2 with TRBJ2-1; a weak D match, TRBD2 (5 bases). Germline assignment: CDR1 SGHAT and CDR2 FQNNGV. This CDR3 has 15 amino acids. Together with reference TRBV11-2 and TRBJ2-1, the CDR3 gives the full variable domain: EAGVAQSPRYKIIEKRQSVAFWCNPISGHATLYWYQQILGQGPKLLIQFQNNGVVDDSQLPKDRFSAERLKGVDSTLKIQPAKLEDSAVYLCASSLEGSRHNEHFFGPGTRLTVL.

Regarding this clonotype: The junction shows a germline mismatch at one end, possibly a read error. This CDR3 is CASSLLTGFLDYTF. CDR3 bases: TGTGCCAGTAGTTTGCTGACAGGGTTCCTTGACTACACCTTC. The chain carries TRBV12-3 or TRBV12-4 and TRBJ1-2; 7 bases agree with TRBD1. CDR3 size: 14 residues.

The V gene is TRBV11-2, the J gene TRBJ1-1; maybe TRBD1 (5 bases). V gave up 1 base and J gave up 7 bases, with 16 bases separating them. Germline CDR1 SGHAT, CDR2 FQNNGV. The CDR3 loop spans 15 amino acids. CDR3 amino acids: CASSLGHRTDIEAFF. The CDR3 bases are TGTGCCAGCAGCTTAGGCCACAGGACGGACATTGAAGCTTTCTTT.

Points on this clonotype: The junction departs from germline at one end; a sequencing error may be responsible. The chain combines TRBV11-2 with TRBJ1-6; no firm D call. The germline CDR1 and CDR2 sequences are SGHAT and FQNNGV. CDR3 size: 14 residues. CDR3 bases: TGTGCCAGCAGTTTAGGGAACCCAGATTCACCCCTCCACTTT. Its translation is CASSLGNPDSPLHF.

In its sample, this clonotype was seen once. Compared with germline, one end of the junction differs, possibly owing to a read error. In DNA form, the CDR3 reads TGTGCCAGCATCTTAAATAGCGGGTTTTACGGGCAGTACTTC. Translation gives CASILNSGFYGQYF. The V and J genes are TRBV11-3 and TRBJ2-7, with TRBD2 matching over 7 bases. The CDR3 is made up of 14 amino acids. Germline assignment: CDR1 SGHNT and CDR2 YENEEA. Together with reference TRBV11-3 and TRBJ2-7, the CDR3 gives the full variable domain: EAGVVQSPRYKIIEKKQPVAFWCNPISGHNTLYWYLQNLGQGPELLIRYENEEAVDDSQLPKDRFSAERLKGVDSTLKIQPAELGDSAVYLCASILNSGFYGQYFGPGTRLTVT.

Of note for this clonotype: A read error may explain this, as a much larger clone is one base away. The final CDR3 position lacks the conserved phenylalanine or tryptophan, pointing to a likely read error. The J gene is TRBJ2-7, the V gene TRBV6-6; 8 bases are shared with TRBD1. V lost 6 bases to trimming and J lost 3 bases; unmatched junction nucleotides: 7. The germline gives CDR1 MNHNY, CDR2 SVGAGI (reference sequence). There are 14 residues in the CDR3. CDR3 DNA: TGTGCCAGCAGCAACCCGGGACAGGTCTACGAGCAGTACTTA. The encoded protein is CASSNPGQVYEQYL.

The chain recombines TRBV29-1 with TRBJ2-1, with TRBD1 as a possible D gene (5 bases). The V end was cut by 6 bases, the J end by 7 bases, with 16 bases between. CDR3 length: 13 amino acids. Per germline, CDR1 SQVTM and CDR2 ANQGSEA. The DNA of the CDR3 is TGCAGCGTGCAGGCCGGACACAGTAATGAGCAGTTCTTC. This gives the protein CSVQAGHSNEQFF.

Note on this clonotype: One junction end disagrees with the germline gene, perhaps due to a read error. This sequence joins TRBV29-1 and TRBJ1-2, with TRBD1 as a possible D gene (6 bases). This CDR3 comprises 16 residues. Germline CDR1 reads SQVTM; CDR2 reads ANQGSEA. The CDR3 region has the DNA TGCAGCGTTGAATCCTGGAAGAGGGGGAACAACTATGGCCACACCTTC. Encoded protein: CSVESWKRGNNYGHTF.

Ten or more counts support this clonotype. V usage is TRBV5-1 and J usage is TRBJ2-7, with D possibly being TRBD2 (5 bases). Germline V CDR1 and CDR2: SGHRS, YFSETQ. V was cut by 5 bases and J by 3 bases, with 12 bases left in between. The CDR3 length is 13 residues. CDR3 sequence (DNA): TGCGCCAGCAGTCCCGCGGGCCACTACGAGCAGTACTTC. Its protein is CASSPAGHYEQYF.

As regards this clonotype: The junction departs from the called germline gene at one end, perhaps through a read error. The chain employs TRBV11-3 and TRBJ2-1; the D call may be TRBD1 or TRBD2 (5 bases each). This CDR3 has 17 amino acids. CDR1 SGHNT and CDR2 YENEEA come from the germline V gene. CDR3 nucleotides: TGTGCCAGCACCGGTGAGGGACCGGCAAGTTTGTACAGTGAGCAGTTCTTC. This codes for CASTGEGPASLYSEQFF.

Turning to this clonotype: The junction and the germline gene differ at one end; a read error may be behind it. The gene calls are TRBV4-2 and TRBJ1-2; D is unclear. Germline V gene lookup returns CDR1 LGHNA and CDR2 YNFKEQ. There are 13 residues in the CDR3. Here the CDR3 DNA reads TGTGCCGGCAGCTTTCGGGAAGACTATGGCTACACCTTC. It codes for CAGSFREDYGYTF.